Shown below are 27 T cell receptor beta chains from a single sample sequenced in a study of regulatory T cells in long-lasting Graves disease. The time point here: newly diagnosed GD, antithyroid drugs for less than 3 months. Construction of the TCR library relied on RNA isolated from PBMCs. Investigators prepared the TCR beta libraries by applying iRepertoire HTBI primers and Arm-PCR of CDR3 regions. TCRdb passed the multiplex PCR reads through MiXCR, listing each CDR3 protein once. The sample consists of approximately 400,000 distinct CDR3 sequences, approximately 12% of them appearing once. The same specimen was also included in a second study, on T cells in Graves' hyperthyroidism and ophthalmopathy.

The material was peripheral blood mononuclear cells (PBMCs), obtained at new diagnosis, from a patient treated with antithyroid drugs. The receptors originated from a woman aged 18-29 years with Graves disease.

This clonotype came up many times. The chain combines TRBV12-3 or TRBV12-4 with TRBJ2-3; D not certain. V gave up 3 bases and J gave up 6 bases, with 10 bases separating them. CDR3 length equals 13 residues. For the CDR3, the DNA is TGTGCCAGCAGTTTTTTGACGACTGATACGCAGTATTTT. It codes for CASSFLTTDTQYF.

In this sample, this clonotype turned up many times. The chain employs TRBV7-2 and TRBJ2-3; TRBD2 matches 12 bases. There are 16 residues in the CDR3. The germline V gene has CDR1 SGHTA and CDR2 FQGNSA. V lost 4 bases and J lost 5; bases outside the gene matches: 7. CDR3 DNA: TGTGCCAGCAGCTCCCTCCTAGCGGGAGGGAGAGATACGCAGTATTTT. It encodes CASSSLLAGGRDTQYF.

On this clonotype: This clone may be a read error of a much larger clone one base away. The chain couples TRBV11-3 to TRBJ2-1; 9 bases map to TRBD2. This CDR3 is built from 16 residues. Unmatched junction bases numbered 6, after V lost 0 bases and J lost 6 bases. Germline V gives CDR1 SGHNT, CDR2 YENEEA. CDR3 amino acids: CASSLDVSGGPNEQFF. For the CDR3, the DNA is TGTGCCAGCAGCTTAGATGTTAGCGGGGGCCCCAATGAGCAGTTCTTC.

This clonotype was recorded at least ten times. The chain couples TRBV30 to TRBJ2-1, with D unresolved. The CDR3 is made up of 12 amino acids. The V gene lost 4 bases and the J gene lost 4 bases, with 8 bases spanning the gap. CDR1 is GTSNPN and CDR2 is SVGIG in the germline V gene (reference sequence). CDR3 amino acids: CAWTWLYNEQFF. CDR3 DNA: TGTGCCTGGACGTGGTTGTACAATGAGCAGTTCTTC.

This clonotype was picked up many times. The J gene is TRBJ2-7, the V gene TRBV11-2; D gene ambiguous. V lost 1 base and J 5 bases, leaving 6 bases between the germline ends. Germline lookup yields CDR1 SGHAT and CDR2 FQNNGV. CDR3 length equals 12 residues. In DNA, the CDR3 is TGTGCCAGCAGCTTAGTTTCCGACGAGCAGTACTTC. Amino acids: CASSLVSDEQYF.

This clonotype was seen more than once but under ten times. The chain recombines TRBV5-4 with TRBJ2-2; D is perhaps TRBD2 (6 bases). V was clipped by 2 bases and J by 6 bases, with 11 bases between them. This CDR3 is built from 14 residues. The germline gives CDR1 SGHNT, CDR2 YYREEE (reference sequence). CDR3 nucleotide sequence: TGTGCCAGCAGCTTAATGGGGGGATCCGGGGAGCTGTTTTTT. Translation: CASSLMGGSGELFF.

The V call is TRBV4-2, the J call TRBJ1-2, with 8 bases lining up with TRBD1. From germline, CDR1 is LGHNA and CDR2 YNFKEQ. The CDR3 is 15 residues long. Losses at the gene ends were 2 bases for V and 1 base for J; bases not matched to a gene: 3. CDR3 DNA sequence: TGTGCCAGCAGCCAACCGGACAGGGATAACTATGGCTACACCTTC. This sequence encodes CASSQPDRDNYGYTF.

This clonotype was counted many times. The rearrangement joins TRBV6-1 to TRBJ2-7; perhaps TRBD2 as D (5 bases). This CDR3 region has 14 residues. Germline CDR1 and CDR2: MNHNS and SASEGT. V was trimmed by 8 bases and J by 0 bases, leaving 14 bases between them. The CDR3 here is CASRVVGSSYEQYF. In DNA, the CDR3 is TGTGCCAGCCGGGTAGTAGGGAGCTCCTACGAGCAGTACTTC.

This clonotype was seen a few times. A much larger clone differs by one base, so this may be a read error. The rearrangement uses TRBV6-2 or TRBV6-3 and TRBJ1-3; D possibly corresponds to TRBD1 (5 bases). V lost 2 bases to trimming and J lost 9 bases, with 11 bases between them. Looked up from germline, CDR1 is MNHEY and CDR2 is SVGEGT. The CDR3 has 13 residues. The CDR3 coding sequence is TGTGCCAGCAGTTACGGGGGTATGAGCACCATATATTTT. This sequence encodes CASSYGGMSTIYF.

In this sample, this clonotype turned up many times. V usage is TRBV25-1 and J usage is TRBJ1-2, with D unresolved. The CDR3 loop spans 14 amino acids. The germline V and J ends were trimmed by 2 bases and 4 bases, with 11 bases remaining between them. Germline assignment: CDR1 MGHDK and CDR2 SYGVNS. The CDR3 loop is CASSELGASYGYTF. The DNA of the CDR3 is TGTGCCAGCAGTGAACTCGGCGCTAGCTATGGCTACACCTTC.

This chain uses TRBV5-4 with TRBJ2-7; 8 nucleotides match TRBD2. Germline CDR1 is SGHNT and CDR2 is YYREEE (reference sequence). The CDR3 covers 15 residues. V dropped 4 bases and J dropped 1; count of bases not matched to a gene: 7. CDR3 in amino acids: CASSPSGSGSYEQYF. The DNA for the CDR3 is TGTGCCAGCAGCCCAAGCGGGAGTGGATCCTACGAGCAGTACTTC.

The sample holds many counts of this clonotype. The chain employs TRBV7-9 and TRBJ2-5, with D uncertain. There are 13 residues in the CDR3. Germline V gene data show CDR1 as SEHNR and CDR2 as FQNEAQ (reference sequence). The V end lost 5 bases, the J end lost 5 bases, and 12 bases lay between the germline ends. DNA for the CDR3: TGTGCCAGCAGCCCCCTGGGTGGGGAGACCCAGTACTTC. Protein: CASSPLGGETQYF.

This clonotype was counted at least ten times. CDR3 nucleotide sequence: TGTGCCAGCAGCTTAGGAGGTGCCGGGGGAGAGACCCAGTACTTC. This encodes CASSLGGAGGETQYF. The chain recombines TRBV7-9 with TRBJ2-1, with a tentative D call TRBD2 (6 bases). The J call may be wrong; the DNA end is better matched by TRBJ2-5. This CDR3 comprises 15 residues. Germline CDR1 is SEHNR and CDR2 is FQNEAQ (reference sequence).

This clonotype has only a few counts. V is TRBV29-1 and J is TRBJ1-2; 7 bases align to TRBD1. Germline lookup yields CDR1 SQVTM and CDR2 ANQGSEA. This CDR3 comprises 16 residues. The ends lost 5 bases at V and 8 bases at J; junction bases unmatched: 20. This chain's CDR3 is CSVFTGTAPYMWGYTF. The DNA for the CDR3 is TGCAGCGTTTTCACCGGGACAGCTCCCTATATGTGGGGCTACACCTTC. The complete variable domain, with remaining parts taken from reference TRBV29-1 and TRBJ1-2, reads SAVISQKPSRDICQRGTSLTIQCQVDSQVTMMFWYRQQPGQSLTLIATANQGSEATYESGFVIDKFPISRPNLTFSTLTVSNMSPEDSSIYLCSVFTGTAPYMWGYTFGSGTRLTVV.

This clonotype was observed a handful of times. The chain uses TRBV20-1 and TRBJ2-7; D is ambiguous. This CDR3 is 16 amino acids long. V was trimmed by 0 bases and J by 5 bases, leaving 20 bases between them. The germline gives CDR1 DFQATT, CDR2 SNEGSKA (reference sequence). CDR3 sequence reads: CSARDRPGIGCHEQYV. DNA of the CDR3: TGCAGTGCTAGAGATCGGCCTGGGATAGGGTGTCACGAGCAGTACGTC.

This clonotype occurred many times. The chain employs TRBV2 and TRBJ2-3; D is undetermined. With 4 bases removed from V and 5 bases from J, the gap between germline ends came to 4 bases. CDR1 is SNHLY and CDR2 is FYNNEI in the germline V gene. The CDR3 consists of 11 residues. DNA for the CDR3: TGTGCCAGCAGTGTACAAGATACGCAGTATTTT. This encodes CASSVQDTQYF.

There are many counts of this clonotype. The genes are TRBV30 and TRBJ2-1; tentative D call: TRBD2 (6 bases). The V gene's germline CDR1 is GTSNPN and CDR2 SVGIG (reference sequence). The V gene lost 3 bases and the J gene lost 7 bases, with 13 bases spanning the gap. The CDR3 has 13 residues. The CDR3 here is CAWSPGLENEQFF. The CDR3 DNA follows: TGTGCCTGGAGCCCGGGACTGGAAAATGAGCAGTTCTTC.

This clonotype was counted ten times or more. The chain employs TRBV27 and TRBJ2-2; D gene uncertain. CDR1 is MNHEY, CDR2 SMNVEV, per germline (reference sequence). Trimming removed 2 bases from V and 0 bases from J, with 7 bases in between. The CDR3 totals 15 residues. The CDR3 region is CASSLVPANTGELFF. The CDR3 DNA reads TGTGCCAGCAGTTTAGTCCCGGCGAACACCGGGGAGCTGTTTTTT.

This clonotype was counted a single time. Possible read error: a much larger clone is one base away. Likely a read error: the CDR3 ends without its conserved phenylalanine or tryptophan. The chain has TRBV24-1 and TRBJ2-7; D not certain. V lost 5 bases and J lost 3, with 7 bases in between. The germline CDR1 and CDR2 sequences are KGHDR and SFDVKD. The CDR3 contains 12 residues. CDR3 DNA: TGTGCCACCAGTGGGGGAAGCTACGAGCAGTACTTA. Amino acid sequence: CATSGGSYEQYL.

This clonotype was recorded a few times. This rearrangement joins TRBV7-3 to TRBJ2-6, with D possibly TRBD2 on 5 matching bases. The germline V and J ends were trimmed by 0 bases and 0 bases, with 18 bases remaining between them. There are 20 residues in the CDR3. Germline CDR1 reads SGHTA; CDR2 reads FQGTGA. CDR3 sequence reads: CASSLTREMPALSGANVLTF. CDR3 DNA: TGTGCCAGCAGCTTAACGAGGGAGATGCCCGCTCTCTCTGGGGCCAACGTCCTGACTTTC.

In this sample, this clonotype turned up many times. Here the CDR3 DNA reads TGTGCCAGCAGTCCCGCCCCAGGGGTGAACTATGGCTACACCTTC. Amino acid sequence: CASSPAPGVNYGYTF. This rearrangement joins TRBV6-1 to TRBJ1-2; D might be TRBD1 (6 bases). This CDR3 comprises 15 residues. Germline V gene sequence: CDR1 MNHNS, CDR2 SASEGT. Trimming stripped 5 bases from V and 2 bases from J, with 15 bases between.

This clonotype was counted ten times or more. J is TRBJ2-1 and V is TRBV14, with 9 bases aligning to TRBD1. The CDR3 covers 19 residues. Unmatched junction bases numbered 18, after V lost 6 bases and J lost 3 bases. The V gene's germline CDR1 is SGHDN and CDR2 FVKESK. CDR3 sequence reads: CASSPILSAGTGNYNEQFF. In DNA form, the CDR3 reads TGTGCCAGCAGTCCTATCCTATCAGCCGGGACAGGGAACTACAATGAGCAGTTCTTC.

The gene calls are TRBV9 and TRBJ2-1; D may be TRBD2 (6 bases). The V gene's germline CDR1 is SGDLS and CDR2 YYNGEE. V was pared by 0 bases and J by 3 bases, with 10 bases between. CDR3 size: 15 residues. The CDR3 spells CASSVARRGYNEQFF. For the CDR3, the DNA is TGTGCCAGCAGCGTAGCTAGGCGGGGCTACAATGAGCAGTTCTTC. The full variable domain, with the rest looked up from reference TRBV9 and TRBJ2-1, is DSGVTQTPKHLITATGQRVTLRCSPRSGDLSVYWYQQSLDQGLQFLIQYYNGEERAKGNILERFSAQQFPDLHSELNLSSLELGDSALYFCASSVARRGYNEQFFGPGTRLTVL.

This clonotype showed up many times. The rearrangement links TRBV20-1 to TRBJ2-1; D gene uncertain. CDR3 size: 13 residues. Germline loops: CDR1 DFQATT, CDR2 SNEGSKA (reference sequence). With 0 bases removed from V and 8 bases from J, the gap between germline ends came to 11 bases. The CDR3 region has the DNA TGCAGTGCTAGAGACCCAACCACCCATGAGCAGTTCTTC. Amino acid sequence: CSARDPTTHEQFF.

This clonotype appeared a few times. CDR3 coding DNA: TGCAGTGCCAAGGGCCACACAGATACGCAGTATTTT. It encodes CSAKGHTDTQYF. The V and J genes are TRBV20-1 and TRBJ2-3; D remains ambiguous. Germline V gene data show CDR1 as DFQATT and CDR2 as SNEGSKA (reference sequence). V was clipped by 6 bases and J by 2 bases, with 9 bases between them. There are 12 residues in the CDR3.

This clonotype occurred many times. The chain employs TRBV2 and TRBJ2-6, with D hard to call. With 2 bases removed from V and 2 bases from J, the gap between germline ends came to 13 bases. The CDR3 runs 17 residues. Per the germline V gene, CDR1 is SNHLY and CDR2 is FYNNEI. This CDR3 reads CASSEHPTLTGANVLTF. The CDR3, as DNA: TGTGCCAGCAGTGAACATCCCACCCTGACTGGGGCCAACGTCCTGACTTTC.

In regard to this clonotype: A much more abundant neighbour one base away suggests this may be a read error. This CDR3 fails to terminate in the conserved phenylalanine or tryptophan, so it likely reflects a read error. J is TRBJ1-2 and V is TRBV7-2; D is unclear. The V end was cut by 5 bases, the J end by 1 base, with 8 bases between. Per germline, CDR1 SGHTA and CDR2 FQGNSA. This CDR3 has 13 residues. The CDR3 loop reads CASSLSNNYGYTL. The CDR3 DNA reads as TGTGCCAGCAGCCTCAGCAATAACTATGGCTACACCCTC.